This TCR beta chain comes out of a study of T cells in narcolepsy. Study-wide findings and caveats: Autoreactive clonotypes reportedly recurred in blood of same and different patients, not controls.

This clone was found a few times. The antigen remains undetermined. Here immunoSEQ multiplex PCR was the method, and the copy in TCRdb shows in-frame clones only, minus some. Of tens of thousands of clones in the sample, around 83% are singletons; the top ten hold about 3%. The ends were cut back, 0 bases at V and 5 bases at J, with 11 bases in the middle. Germline CDR1 SGHNT, CDR2 YYREEE (reference sequence). This CDR3 region has 14 residues. This receptor was identified in a human donor with narcolepsy. The gene calls are TRBV5-4 and TRBJ1-1; D ambiguous. The sample taken for sequencing was CD45RA- memory CD4+ T cells from PBMCs. CDR3 in amino acids: CASSLEGRRTEAFF. CDR3 nucleotides: TGTGCCAGCAGCTTGGAGGGCAGGAGAACTGAAGCTTTCTTT.